Below, one T cell receptor beta chain is given with its context. Its target is unknown. The data originate from a study of T cells in Graves' hyperthyroidism and ophthalmopathy. The CDR3 is 13 residues long. Germline-derived CDR1 and CDR2 are ENHRY and SYGVKD. V was trimmed by 8 bases and J by 1 base, leaving 11 bases between them. Uncontrolled infection, other autoimmune disease, pregnancy or lactation led to exclusion. Clinicians diagnosed patients from clinical symptoms, serum thyroxine and TRAb, thyroid ultrasound and orbital computed tomography. RNA transcripts yielded amplified TCR beta CDR3 regions. The TCR CDR3 was amplified in a first-round RT-PCR using the HTBI primer set. TCRdb ran MiXCR on the multiplex PCR reads and lists one entry per CDR3 protein. The sample consists of more than 500,000 distinct CDR3 sequences, under 60% of them appearing once. Study-wide findings and caveats: Also found in blood were most expanded thyroid clonotypes above 0.001.

The V and J genes are TRBV10-3 and TRBJ2-5; D remains ambiguous. The sequenced sample consisted of peripheral blood or thyroid tissue (not recorded which). This receptor was identified in an adult woman with Graves' disease, either hyperthyroidism or ophthalmopathy (not recorded which). The CDR3 DNA follows: TGTGCCATCGGACGACCGACCCAAGAGACCCAGTACTTC. This codes for CAIGRPTQETQYF.